This TCR beta chain was identified during a study of T cell repertoires in cytomegalovirus infection. In the study overall: Indicated by public TCR beta signatures were CMV infection and matching HLA type.

Each CDR3 protein is one row after TCRdb ran MiXCR on the reads. Altogether approximately 910,000 distinct CDR3 sequences are present, 30% to 40% being singletons, with the ten largest covering under 15%. Note on this clonotype: Its antigen is as yet unknown.

General observations from the study: CMV-specific HLA-C-restricted TCR beta clonotypes dominated the ex vivo response. Based on cumulative public TCR beta family frequency, carriers of CMV plus the relevant HLA were identified.

V lost 3 bases to trimming and J lost 0 bases, with 14 bases between them. Germline V gives CDR1 MDHEN, CDR2 SYDVKM. This CDR3 has 16 amino acids. V usage is TRBV28 and J usage is TRBJ2-5; D is possibly TRBD1 or TRBD2 (6 bases each). The TCR was taken from a human donor in good health (CMV status not recorded). Some clones in this sample may be carry-over from other donors' samples. The starting material was cultured CD8+ T cells from PBMCs, obtained from culture after CMV antigen stimulation. CDR3 coding DNA: TGTGCCAGCAGTTTTCCTGCGGAGGGGGACCAAGAGACCCAGTACTTC. Its protein product is CASSFPAEGDQETQYF.